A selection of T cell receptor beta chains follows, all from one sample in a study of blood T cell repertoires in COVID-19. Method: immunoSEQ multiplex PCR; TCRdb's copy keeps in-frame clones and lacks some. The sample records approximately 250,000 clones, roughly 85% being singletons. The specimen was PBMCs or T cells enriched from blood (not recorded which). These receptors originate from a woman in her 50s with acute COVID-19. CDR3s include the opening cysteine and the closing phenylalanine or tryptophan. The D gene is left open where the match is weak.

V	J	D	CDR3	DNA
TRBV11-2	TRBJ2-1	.	CASSLDLPAGTFF	TGTGCCAGCAGCTTAGATCTACCCGCGGGGACGTTCTTC
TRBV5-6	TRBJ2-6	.	CASSLEYDRTYSGANVLTF	TGTGCCAGCAGCTTGGAATACGACAGGACCTACTCTGGGGCCAACGTCCTGACTTTC
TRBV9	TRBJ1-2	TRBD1	CASSVGTGGDYGYTF	TGTGCCAGCAGCGTAGGAACAGGGGGCGACTATGGCTACACCTTC
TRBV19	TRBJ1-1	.	CASSIGRGHTEAFF	TGTGCCAGTAGTATAGGTAGAGGGCACACTGAAGCTTTCTTT
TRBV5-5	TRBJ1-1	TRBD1	CASSRRIWDSVNTEAFF	TGTGCCAGCAGCCGACGGATTTGGGACAGCGTGAACACTGAAGCTTTCTTT
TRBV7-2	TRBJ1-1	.	CASSLGSGTEAFF	TGTGCCAGCAGCTTAGGTAGCGGGACTGAAGCTTTCTTT
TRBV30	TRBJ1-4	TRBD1	CAWRGQEWTEKLFF	TGTGCCTGGAGGGGACAGGAATGGACTGAAAAACTGTTTTTT
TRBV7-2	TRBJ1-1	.	CASSLYSPLEAFF	TGTGCCAGCAGCCTTTACTCCCCACTTGAAGCTTTCTTT
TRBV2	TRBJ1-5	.	CASSPDSPNQPQHF	TGTGCCAGCAGTCCGGACAGCCCTAATCAGCCCCAGCATTTT
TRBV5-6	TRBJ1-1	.	CASSLGSPSEAFF	TGTGCCAGCAGCTTGGGGAGCCCCAGTGAAGCTTTCTTT